This paragraph covers one T cell receptor (beta chain) sequence. Its specificity is not known. This sample was included in a study of Tregs in tolerant kidney transplant recipients. As for the study in general: The nonmyeloablative bone marrow transplants came from related graft donors, with transient mixed chimerism. General study points: Changing PCR primers prevented nucleotide comparison between some patients' samples. In tolerant patients, donor-specific Tregs outgrew total Tregs, suggesting antigen-driven expansion.

Sequencing was performed with immunoSEQ multiplex PCR; in TCRdb, only in-frame clones are kept and a portion is missing. Its listing shows around 48,000 clones. Unstimulated Tregs (CD4+CD25+CD127-) and CD4+CD25- non-Tregs were sorted from PBMCs. This TCR was recovered from a human donor who received a combined kidney and bone marrow transplant. Sequenced here: CD4+ T cells from blood, sampled before the transplant.

CDR3 sequence: CSASGHGLQETQYF. The CDR3 DNA, read in part, is TGCAGTGCCTCCGGACACGGCCTCCAAGAGACC. This rearrangement joins TRBV20-1 to TRBJ2-5, with D perhaps TRBD1 (5 bases). The CDR3 end is not reached by the read, which stops 3 residues before it; the germline J gene fills it in. Germline loops: CDR1 DFQATT, CDR2 SNEGSKA (reference sequence). Trimming took 6 bases from V and 1 from J, leaving 15 bases between them. This CDR3 is 14 amino acids long.